This is a list of T cell receptor beta chains from one sample in a study of T cell responses to AZD1222 COVID-19 vaccine. Sequencing was performed with immunoSEQ multiplex PCR; in TCRdb, only in-frame clones are kept and a portion is missing. The sample yields about 94,000 clones, more than 70% seen once. The sample was peripheral blood, taken on day 0 of AZD1222 vaccination. These receptors all come from an adult in good health. Both conserved end residues are part of each CDR3. D genes are given only for firm matches. Clone size is not always given. Where it is, it says once, few, many or a class for expanded clones.

v_call	clone_size	j_call	d_call	cdr3_aa	cdr3_nt
TRBV7-7	NA	TRBJ2-7	NA	CASSLTDHYEQYF	TGTGCCAGCAGCCTAACCGATCACTACGAGCAGTACTTC
TRBV5-1	NA	TRBJ2-3	NA	CASSRVRADTQYF	TGCGCCAGCAGCCGGGTTCGGGCAGATACGCAGTATTTT
TRBV5-4	NA	TRBJ1-1	NA	CASSFGNTEAFF	TGTGCCAGCAGCTTTGGGAACACTGAAGCTTTCTTT
TRBV21-1	NA	TRBJ1-4	NA	CASSNSTRGNEKLFF	TGTGCCAGCAGCAACAGTACAAGGGGTAATGAAAAACTGTTTTTT
TRBV5-1	few	TRBJ2-7	NA	CASSFAGSYEQYF	TGCGCCAGCAGCTTTGCAGGCTCCTACGAGCAGTACTTC
TRBV19	NA	TRBJ1-3	NA	CASSVLGGNTIYF	TGTGCCAGTAGTGTTTTAGGGGGAAACACCATATATTTT
TRBV3-1/TRBV3-2	NA	TRBJ1-2	NA	CASSQDSGAGRGYTF	TGTGCCAGCAGCCAAGATTCTGGGGCAGGGAGGGGCTACACCTTC
TRBV7-9	NA	TRBJ1-6	NA	CASSSRNSPLHF	TGTGCCAGCAGCTCCCGAAATTCACCCCTCCACTTT
TRBV4-1	NA	TRBJ1-6	NA	CASSTLPGTYSPLHF	TGCGCCAGCAGCACTCTACCCGGGACTTATTCACCCCTCCACTTT
TRBV7-2	once	TRBJ2-5	NA	CASSSTWDSLQETQYF	TGTGCCAGCAGCTCGACTTGGGACTCGCTCCAAGAGACCCAGTACTTC
TRBV10-2	NA	TRBJ2-1	NA	CASSEGRTYNEQFF	TGCGCCAGCAGTGAGGGGAGGACCTACAATGAGCAGTTCTTC
TRBV5-6	NA	TRBJ2-5	TRBD2	CASSAGTSAQETQYF	TGTGCCAGCAGCGCCGGGACTAGCGCCCAAGAGACCCAGTACTTC
TRBV4-3	NA	TRBJ2-5	NA	CASSQEARGAPETQYF	TGCGCCAGCAGCCAAGAGGCCAGAGGGGCCCCAGAGACCCAGTACTTC
TRBV6-5	NA	TRBJ1-1	NA	CASSHRVSTEAFF	TGTGCCAGCAGCCACAGGGTAAGCACTGAAGCTTTCTTT
TRBV5-1	NA	TRBJ1-6	NA	CASSLGSPYNSPLHF	TGCGCCAGCAGCTTGGGGTCACCATATAATTCACCCCTCCACTTT
TRBV29-1	NA	TRBJ2-3	NA	CSVEAGSSGTDTQYF	TGCAGCGTTGAAGCCGGGTCCTCCGGCACAGATACGCAGTATTTT
TRBV7-9	few	TRBJ2-7	TRBD1	CASSSYRGRGSYEQYF	TGTGCCAGCAGCTCATACAGGGGACGGGGCTCCTACGAGCAGTACTTC
TRBV6-5	NA	TRBJ2-7	NA	CASSYSRRADEQYF	TGTGCCAGCAGTTACTCGAGGAGGGCCGACGAGCAGTACTTC
TRBV24-1	NA	TRBJ2-7	NA	CATSEAGNDEQYF	TGTGCCACCAGTGAGGCAGGGAACGACGAGCAGTACTTC
TRBV9	NA	TRBJ1-2	NA	CASSVQPGGYGYTF	TGTGCCAGCAGCGTACAGCCGGGGGGCTATGGCTACACCTTC
TRBV6-1	NA	TRBJ1-1	NA	CASSDKGSNTEAFF	TGTGCCAGCAGTGATAAAGGGTCTAACACTGAAGCTTTCTTT
TRBV5-6	NA	TRBJ2-5	TRBD2	CASSLRSGGYQETQYF	TGTGCCAGCAGCTTGAGAAGCGGGGGCTACCAAGAGACCCAGTACTTC
TRBV19	NA	TRBJ2-2	NA	CASNPGVNTGELFF	TGTGCCAGTAATCCGGGGGTGAACACCGGGGAGCTGTTTTTT
TRBV6-6	NA	TRBJ2-3	NA	CASSPKRNTDTQYF	TGTGCCAGCAGCCCCAAGCGGAACACAGATACGCAGTATTTT
TRBV6-5	once	TRBJ1-5	NA	CASSYSTSQPQHF	TGTGCCAGCAGTTACTCGACAAGTCAGCCCCAGCATTTT
TRBV6-2/TRBV6-3	NA	TRBJ2-5	NA	CASSYFLDQETQYF	TGTGCCAGCAGTTATTTCCTGGATCAAGAGACCCAGTACTTC
TRBV14	NA	TRBJ2-2	TRBD1	CASSYSGGPDTGELFF	TGTGCCAGCAGCTACTCAGGGGGCCCGGACACCGGGGAGCTGTTTTTT
TRBV15	NA	TRBJ1-3	NA	CATSRDATGNTIYF	TGTGCCACCAGCAGAGATGCGACTGGAAACACCATATATTTT
TRBV5-4	NA	TRBJ2-5	NA	CAIQREREETQYF	TGTGCCATCCAGCGAGAGAGAGAAGAGACCCAGTACTTC
TRBV6-1	NA	TRBJ2-5	NA	CASSERGGSVGQETQYF	TGTGCCAGCAGTGAACGGGGTGGTAGCGTGGGGCAAGAGACCCAGTACTTC
TRBV12-5	NA	TRBJ1-1	NA	CASGLTGMNTEAFF	TGTGCTAGTGGTTTGACAGGGATGAACACTGAAGCTTTCTTT
TRBV27	NA	TRBJ1-1	NA	CASSFRRGVSKNTEAFF	TGTGCCAGCAGTTTTAGGCGGGGAGTAAGTAAGAACACTGAAGCTTTCTTT
TRBV12-3/TRBV12-4	NA	TRBJ2-3	NA	CASSYHGTRSDF	TGTGCCAGCAGCTATCACGGGACGCGTTCCGATTTT
TRBV30	NA	TRBJ1-1	NA	CAWSLSRRDTEAFF	TGTGCCTGGAGTCTCAGTCGGCGGGACACTGAAGCTTTCTTT
TRBV27	NA	TRBJ2-1	TRBD2	CASSLLAGGVHSRNEQFF	TGTGCCAGCAGTTTACTAGCGGGGGGGGTCCATTCTAGGAATGAGCAGTTCTTC
TRBV19	NA	TRBJ1-1	NA	CASSLNRATEAFF	TGTGCCAGTAGTCTGAACAGGGCCACTGAAGCTTTCTTT
TRBV21-1	NA	TRBJ2-5	NA	CASSKARSAGKRRDQETQYF	TGTGCCAGCAGCAAAGCGCGATCGGCAGGGAAAAGGAGAGACCAAGAGACCCAGTACTTC
TRBV7-6	NA	TRBJ1-5	NA	CASSLVAGSGPQHF	TGTGCCAGCAGCTTAGTGGCAGGTTCTGGGCCCCAGCATTTT
TRBV18	NA	TRBJ1-1	NA	CASSPLRDTEAFF	TGTGCCAGCTCACCACTGAGAGACACTGAAGCTTTCTTT
TRBV2	few	TRBJ2-2	TRBD1	CASSAQGANTGELFF	TGTGCCAGCAGTGCGCAGGGGGCAAACACCGGGGAGCTGTTTTTT
TRBV28	NA	TRBJ2-4	NA	CASSRLLVIAKNIQYF	TGTGCCAGCAGTCGTCTCCTGGTTATAGCCAAAAACATTCAGTACTTC
TRBV28	once	TRBJ1-5	NA	CASSPGATTQHF	TGTGCCAGCAGCCCCGGGGCCACGACCCAGCATTTT